These T cell receptor beta chains were read from a single sample in a study of shared clonotypes between healthy human individuals. The data were produced by immunoSEQ multiplex PCR, yet TCRdb's version contains in-frame clones alone and is incomplete. The table includes tens of thousands of clones, over 55% detected once. Sequencing input: memory CD8+ T cells sorted from blood. These receptors originate from a man between 25 and 39 years old in good health. The CDR3 runs from the conserved cysteine through the conserved F or W. A D gene is named only where the DNA matches it firmly. Rows give clone size only sometimes, using once, few, many, or a class for an expanded clone.

J,D,size,V,DNA,CDR3
TRBJ2-1,TRBD1,once,TRBV7-3,TGTGCCAGCAGCTTAAGGGACAGGGGGTACAATGAGCAGTTCTTC,CASSLRDRGYNEQFF
TRBJ2-2,TRBD1,many,TRBV6-1,TGTGCCAGCAGTGAGCCGGACAGGGACACCGGGGAGCTGTTTTTT,CASSEPDRDTGELFF
TRBJ2-7,.,.,TRBV27,TGTGCCAGCAGAGAGGTACCCCTGGGGGAGCAGTACTTC,CASREVPLGEQYF
TRBJ2-7,TRBD2,.,TRBV14,TGTGCCAGCAGTCCTGGGACTAGCGGGAGCTCCTACGAGCAGTACTTC,CASSPGTSGSSYEQYF
TRBJ1-3,.,.,TRBV25-1,TGTGCCAGCAGTGACTCCGGGACACACAGTGGAAACACCATATATTTT,CASSDSGTHSGNTIYF
TRBJ2-1,.,few,TRBV9,TGTGCCAGCAGCGGGGTAGGGAGCTCCTACAATGAGCAGTTCTTC,CASSGVGSSYNEQFF
TRBJ2-7,.,.,TRBV29-1,TGCAGCGTTGGGTCAGGAGCCTACGAGCAGTACTTC,CSVGSGAYEQYF
TRBJ2-3,TRBD2,.,TRBV4-3,TGCGCCAGCAGCCCTCTTCTTTCTTTGACTAGCGGGACCGGGGATACGCAGTATTTT,CASSPLLSLTSGTGDTQYF
TRBJ2-1,.,.,TRBV7-3,TGTGCCAGCAGCTTAACCATGGGTCATGAGCAGTTCTTC,CASSLTMGHEQFF
TRBJ2-7,TRBD2,few,TRBV28,TGTGCCAGCATTATAACTAGCGGGAGTTACGAGCAGTACTTC,CASIITSGSYEQYF
TRBJ2-2,TRBD2,many,TRBV30,TGTGCCTCCCGCGGACTAGCGGGAGAGGTCGGGGAGCTGTTTTTT,CASRGLAGEVGELFF
TRBJ2-7,.,.,TRBV25-1,TGTGCCAGCATTAAGGGGCCTACCTACGAGCAGTACTTC,CASIKGPTYEQYF
TRBJ1-1,.,few,TRBV6-1,TGTGCCAGCAGTGAATATAACACTGAAGCTTTCTTT,CASSEYNTEAFF
TRBJ2-1,TRBD1,.,TRBV10-1,TGCGCCAGCAGTGAGTTTCTTTATTCGGACAGGGACCCCAATGAGCAGTTCTTC,CASSEFLYSDRDPNEQFF
TRBJ2-5,.,.,TRBV2,TGTGCCAGCAGTGGGACACTGGGAGAGACCCAGTACTTC,CASSGTLGETQYF
TRBJ2-3,TRBD2,.,TRBV5-5,TGTGCCAGCAGCTTGGCTCTAGCGGGACGAGATACGCAGTATTTT,CASSLALAGRDTQYF
TRBJ2-1,.,.,TRBV6-5,TGTGCCAGCAGTCCCCAGTACAGGTACAATGAGCAGTTCTTC,CASSPQYRYNEQFF
TRBJ2-7,.,few,TRBV25-1,TGTGCCAGCAGTCCCCCGGACAGGGGGCTAGCGGGAGCCTACGAGCAGTACTTC,CASSPPDRGLAGAYEQYF
TRBJ2-2,TRBD2,.,TRBV6-4,TGTGCCAGCAGCCCGGGACTAGCGGAGCCCACCGGGGAGCTGTTTTTT,CASSPGLAEPTGELFF
TRBJ2-1,.,.,TRBV28,TGTGCCAGCAGTGTAGCGGCCGTAAACAATGAGCAGTTCTTC,CASSVAAVNNEQFF
TRBJ1-1,TRBD1,.,TRBV5-1,TGCGCCAGCAGCTTGAAGGGACAGGGAAACACTGAAGCTTTCTTT,CASSLKGQGNTEAFF
TRBJ2-1,.,.,TRBV5-1,TGCGCCAGCAGCTTGGAGAGTCTCAATGAGCAGTTCTTC,CASSLESLNEQFF
TRBJ2-2,.,.,TRBV7-3,TGTGCCAGCAGCGCTACCACCGGGGAGCTGTTTTTT,CASSATTGELFF
TRBJ2-1,TRBD2,.,TRBV30,TGTGCCTGGGACGGGCTAGCGGGAGGGGGAAGGCAGTTCTTC,CAWDGLAGGGRQFF
TRBJ2-1,.,many,TRBV6-5,TGTGCCAGCAGTTACTCGACGATAGACGGACACAATGAGCAGTTCTTC,CASSYSTIDGHNEQFF
TRBJ2-4,.,.,TRBV7-9,TGTGCCAGCAGCTCAGACGGCCCTCTTGGGTACTTC,CASSSDGPLGYF
TRBJ2-1,.,.,TRBV6-6,TGTGCCAGCAGTTACGCGGGGTCCTACAATGAGCAGTTCTTC,CASSYAGSYNEQFF
TRBJ2-1,.,.,TRBV27,TGTGCCAGCAGTTTACTGGGCGATGAGCAGTTCTTC,CASSLLGDEQFF
TRBJ2-7,TRBD2,.,TRBV4-1,TGCGCCAGCAGCCTAGCGGGAGGGCGGGTAACCTACGAGCAGTACTTC,CASSLAGGRVTYEQYF
TRBJ1-4,.,.,TRBV7-6,TGTGCCAGCAGCTTAAATGGCAAGGTCCAGGCGAATGAAAAACTGTTTTTT,CASSLNGKVQANEKLFF
TRBJ1-1,.,.,TRBV28,TGTGCCAGCAGTTTTGTATCAGGGAGCACTGAAGCTTTCTTT,CASSFVSGSTEAFF
TRBJ1-5,.,once,TRBV7-6,TGTGCCAGCAGCCCGTCCGGCATTGATCAGCCCCAGCATTTT,CASSPSGIDQPQHF
TRBJ1-2,TRBD1,.,TRBV6-5,TGTGCCAGCAGTAAACCGGGACAGGCGGGTTACACCTTC,CASSKPGQAGYTF
TRBJ2-1,TRBD2,.,TRBV6-4,TGTGCCAGCTCCCCGGGGGGGCCCTACAATGAGCAGTTCTTC,CASSPGGPYNEQFF
TRBJ1-1,.,.,TRBV29-1,TGCAGCGGAACCTTACCGGGCACTGAAGCTTTCTTT,CSGTLPGTEAFF
TRBJ2-7,.,.,TRBV28,TGTGCCAGCAACGTACAGACAATAGGCTACGAGCAGTACTTC,CASNVQTIGYEQYF
TRBJ1-2,TRBD1,few,TRBV2,TGTGCCAGCACCGAGATAGGGGGCGACGGCTACACCTTC,CASTEIGGDGYTF
TRBJ2-2,.,.,TRBV7-2,TGTGCCAGCAGCTTATTAGGGGGTACGATCCCCGGGGAGCTGTTTTTT,CASSLLGGTIPGELFF
TRBJ2-7,.,.,TRBV6-6,TGTGCCAGCAGTTCCACGACTACAACTAGACCCTACGAGCAGTACTTC,CASSSTTTTRPYEQYF
TRBJ2-1,TRBD2,.,TRBV28,TGTGCCAGCAGTTACTGGACTAGCATTCCACATGAGCAGTTCTTC,CASSYWTSIPHEQFF
TRBJ2-7,.,medium-sized,TRBV27,TGTGCCAGCAGTTTATACCCCTACGAGCAGTACTTC,CASSLYPYEQYF
TRBJ2-7,TRBD2,.,TRBV7-2,TGTGCCAGCACCCGCGGGGGTCTGGTCTCCCGGGGGTCCTACGAGCAGTACTTC,CASTRGGLVSRGSYEQYF
TRBJ2-3,TRBD2,.,TRBV6-4,TGTGCCAGCAGTCGGACTAGCGGGACAGATACGCAGTATTTT,CASSRTSGTDTQYF
TRBJ2-7,.,.,TRBV27,TGTGCCAGCAGTTTCCTGGGACACCTCGACGAGCAGTACTTC,CASSFLGHLDEQYF
TRBJ2-7,.,many,TRBV12-2,TGTGCAAGTCCGTCCTACGAGCAGTACTTC,CASPSYEQYF
TRBJ2-3,TRBD2,.,TRBV6-5,TGTGCCAGCAGGGAACTAGCGGGAGCGTTAGATACGCAGTATTTT,CASRELAGALDTQYF
TRBJ1-5,.,many,TRBV6-1,TGTGCCAGCAGTGAGGCAGGGGAAGCGCAGCCCCAGCATTTT,CASSEAGEAQPQHF
TRBJ2-1,.,.,TRBV18,TGTGCCAGCTCACCACCCAGTTCGGACGGGGTATGCATTGAGCAGTTCTTC,CASSPPSSDGVCIEQFF
TRBJ2-1,TRBD1,.,TRBV7-6,TGTGCCAGCACCCCAGGGACAGCCTCCTACAATGAGCAGTTCTTC,CASTPGTASYNEQFF
TRBJ2-7,TRBD1,few,TRBV2,TGTGCCAGCCGAACCACGATAACAGGGGAAGACGAGCAGTACTTC,CASRTTITGEDEQYF